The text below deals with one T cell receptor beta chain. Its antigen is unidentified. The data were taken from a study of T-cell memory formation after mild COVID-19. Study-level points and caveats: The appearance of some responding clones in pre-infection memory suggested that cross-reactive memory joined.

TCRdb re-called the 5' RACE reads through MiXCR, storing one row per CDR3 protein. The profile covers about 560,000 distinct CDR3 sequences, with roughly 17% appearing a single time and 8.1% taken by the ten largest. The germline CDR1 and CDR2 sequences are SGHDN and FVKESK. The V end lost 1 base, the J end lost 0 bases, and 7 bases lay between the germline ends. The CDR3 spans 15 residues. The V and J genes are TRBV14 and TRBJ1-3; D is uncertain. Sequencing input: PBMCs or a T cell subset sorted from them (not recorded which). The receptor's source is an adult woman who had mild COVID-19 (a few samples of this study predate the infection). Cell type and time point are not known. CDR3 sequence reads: CASSQVALSGNTIYF. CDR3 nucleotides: TGTGCCAGCAGCCAAGTCGCCCTCTCTGGAAACACCATATATTTT.